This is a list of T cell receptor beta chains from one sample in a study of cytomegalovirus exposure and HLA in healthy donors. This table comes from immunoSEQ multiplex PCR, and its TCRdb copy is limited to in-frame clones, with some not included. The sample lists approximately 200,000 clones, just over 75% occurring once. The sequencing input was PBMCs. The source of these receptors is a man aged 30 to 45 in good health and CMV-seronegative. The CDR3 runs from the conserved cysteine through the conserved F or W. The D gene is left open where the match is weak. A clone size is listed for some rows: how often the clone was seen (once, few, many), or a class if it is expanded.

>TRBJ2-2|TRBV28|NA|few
CASSSELNTGELFF
TGTGCCAGCAGTTCGGAGTTGAACACCGGGGAGCTGTTTTTT
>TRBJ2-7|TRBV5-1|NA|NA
CASSLEKGTTDYEQYF
TGCGCCAGCAGCTTGGAAAAGGGCACGACAGACTACGAGCAGTACTTC
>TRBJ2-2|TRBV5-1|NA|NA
CASSLTGSGTGELFF
TGCGCCAGCAGCTTAACAGGGTCCGGGACCGGGGAGCTGTTTTTT
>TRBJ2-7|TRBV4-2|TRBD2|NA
CASSHREGYEQYF
TGTGCCAGCAGCCATCGGGAGGGCTACGAGCAGTACTTC
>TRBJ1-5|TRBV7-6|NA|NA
CASSLASGNNQPQHF
TGTGCCAGCAGCTTAGCATCCGGGAACAATCAGCCCCAGCATTTT
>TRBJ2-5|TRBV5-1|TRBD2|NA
CASSLLPGGRETQYF
TGCGCCAGCAGCTTGTTGCCGGGAGGACGGGAGACCCAGTACTTC
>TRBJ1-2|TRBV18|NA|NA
CASSSSVGAGGYTF
TGTGCCAGCTCATCATCTGTGGGGGCTGGTGGCTACACCTTC
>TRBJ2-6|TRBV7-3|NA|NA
CASRFQGITGANVLTF
TGTGCCAGCAGATTTCAGGGAATCACTGGGGCCAACGTCCTGACTTTC
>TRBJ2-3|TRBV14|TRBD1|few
CASSFRTGPTDTQYF
TGTGCCAGCAGCTTTCGGACAGGGCCCACAGATACGCAGTATTTT
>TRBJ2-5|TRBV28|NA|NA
CASSYTRKETQYF
TGTGCCAGCAGTTATACTCGAAAAGAGACCCAGTACTTC
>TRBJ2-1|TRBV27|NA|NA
CASSLSQSAYNEQFF
TGTGCCAGCAGTTTAAGTCAGAGCGCCTACAATGAGCAGTTCTTC
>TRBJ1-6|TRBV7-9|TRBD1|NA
CASSLKGWDSSYNSPLHF
TGTGCCAGCAGCTTAAAGGGGTGGGACAGCTCCTATAATTCACCCCTCCACTTT
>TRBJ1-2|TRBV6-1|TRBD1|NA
CASSELQGAGYTF
TGTGCCAGCAGTGAACTTCAGGGGGCTGGCTACACCTTC
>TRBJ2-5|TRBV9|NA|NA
CASSVNAGRVRETQYF
TGTGCCAGCAGCGTTAACGCGGGGCGGGTAAGAGAGACCCAGTACTTC
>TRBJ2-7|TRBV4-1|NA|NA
CASSGVGRGYEQYF
TGCGCCAGCTCAGGGGTAGGGAGAGGCTACGAGCAGTACTTC
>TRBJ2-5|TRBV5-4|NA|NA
CASSLGGREQYF
TGTGCCAGCAGCTTGGGGGGGCGGGAGCAGTACTTC
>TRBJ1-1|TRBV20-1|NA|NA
CSAEVPSGAFF
TGCAGTGCAGAGGTACCCTCCGGAGCTTTCTTT
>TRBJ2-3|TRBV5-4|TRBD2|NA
CASSLLAGGPRSTDTQYF
TGTGCCAGCAGCTTGCTAGCGGGAGGGCCAAGGAGCACAGATACGCAGTATTTT
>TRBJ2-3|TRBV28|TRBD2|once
CASKPTSGRWGDTQYF
TGTGCCAGCAAACCGACTAGCGGGAGATGGGGAGATACGCAGTATTTT
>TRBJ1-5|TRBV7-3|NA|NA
CASSSPTGYSNQPQHF
TGTGCCAGCAGCTCACCGACAGGCTATAGCAATCAGCCCCAGCATTTT